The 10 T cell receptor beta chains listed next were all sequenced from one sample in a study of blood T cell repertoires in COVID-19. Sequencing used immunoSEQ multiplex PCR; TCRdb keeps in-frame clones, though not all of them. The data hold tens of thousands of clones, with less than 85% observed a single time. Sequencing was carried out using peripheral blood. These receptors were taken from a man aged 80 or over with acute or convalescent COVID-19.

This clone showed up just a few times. The CDR3 region is CASSETSGYTDTQYF. CDR3 DNA: TGTGCCAGCAGTGAAACTAGCGGGTACACAGATACGCAGTATTTT. This chain joins TRBV2 and TRBJ2-3; 9 bases are a match to TRBD2. Trimming cost V 2 bases and J 2 bases; bases outside gene matches: 2. This CDR3 region has 15 residues. Germline CDR1 SNHLY, CDR2 FYNNEI. Based on the CDR3 plus reference TRBV2 and TRBJ2-3, the full variable domain is EPEVTQTPSHQVTQMGQEVILRCVPISNHLYFYWYRQILGQKVEFLVSFYNNEISEKSEIFDDQFSVERPDGSNFTLKIRSTKLEDSAMYFCASSETSGYTDTQYFGPGTRLTVL.

This CDR3 reads CASSLGGGTADQPQHF. The CDR3 DNA follows: TGTGCCAGCAGCTTAGGCGGGGGGACAGCCGATCAGCCCCAGCATTTT. The V gene is TRBV7-9, the J gene TRBJ1-5; 7 nucleotides align to TRBD1. This CDR3 comprises 16 residues. CDR1 SEHNR and CDR2 FQNEAQ come from the germline V gene (reference sequence). Unmatched junction bases numbered 8, after V lost 1 base and J lost 5 bases.

CDR3 sequence (DNA): TGTGCCAGCAGTCGACAGGGGGCGGATGAAAAACTGTTTTTT. The encoded protein is CASSRQGADEKLFF. The chain combines TRBV6-6 with TRBJ1-4; 10 bases are a match to TRBD1. The length of the CDR3 is 14 residues. Trimming cost V 5 bases and J 6 bases; bases outside gene matches: 3. CDR1 MNHNY and CDR2 SVGAGI come from the germline V gene (reference sequence).

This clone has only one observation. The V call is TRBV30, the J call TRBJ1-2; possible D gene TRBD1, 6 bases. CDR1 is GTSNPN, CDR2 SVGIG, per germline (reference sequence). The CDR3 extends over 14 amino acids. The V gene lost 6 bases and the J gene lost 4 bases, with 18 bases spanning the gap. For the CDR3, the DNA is TGTGCCTGCCCAGAAGGACAGCGGACCTATGGCTACACCTTC. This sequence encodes CACPEGQRTYGYTF.

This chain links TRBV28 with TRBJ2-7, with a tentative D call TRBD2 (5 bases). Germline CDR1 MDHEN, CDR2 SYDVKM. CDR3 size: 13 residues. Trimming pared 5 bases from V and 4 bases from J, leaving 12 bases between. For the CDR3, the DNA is TGTGCCAGCAGTACGGTGGAGGTTTACGAGCAGTACTTC. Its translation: CASSTVEVYEQYF.

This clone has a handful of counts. This chain's CDR3 is CASSSHRSNQPQHF. CDR3 nucleotide sequence: TGTGCCAGCAGTTCTCACAGGAGCAATCAGCCCCAGCATTTT. The chain recombines TRBV6-5 with TRBJ1-5; weak D call: TRBD1 (5 bases). This CDR3 contains 14 residues. Germline V gene data show CDR1 as MNHEY and CDR2 as SVGAGI. Trimming took off 4 bases at V and 1 base at J, with 8 bases between the two ends.

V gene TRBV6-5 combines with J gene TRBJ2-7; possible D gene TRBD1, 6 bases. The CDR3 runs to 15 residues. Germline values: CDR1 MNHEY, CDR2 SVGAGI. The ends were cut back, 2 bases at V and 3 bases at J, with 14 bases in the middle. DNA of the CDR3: TGTGCCAGCAGTTACAGTAGGGAACAGGGCTACGAGCAGTACTTC. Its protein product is CASSYSREQGYEQYF.

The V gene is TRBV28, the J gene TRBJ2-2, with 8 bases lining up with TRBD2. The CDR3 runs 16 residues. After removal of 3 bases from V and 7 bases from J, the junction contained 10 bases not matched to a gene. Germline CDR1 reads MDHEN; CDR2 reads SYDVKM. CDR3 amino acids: CASSFSSGSAGGELFF. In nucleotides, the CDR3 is TGTGCCAGCAGTTTCTCGAGCGGGAGTGCCGGCGGGGAGCTGTTTTTT.

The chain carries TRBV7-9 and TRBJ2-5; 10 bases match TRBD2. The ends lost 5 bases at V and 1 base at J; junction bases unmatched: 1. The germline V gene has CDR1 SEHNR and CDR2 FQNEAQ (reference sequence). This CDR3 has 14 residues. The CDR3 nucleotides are TGTGCCAGCAGCGCTAGCGGGGGCCAAGAGACCCAGTACTTC. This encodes CASSASGGQETQYF.

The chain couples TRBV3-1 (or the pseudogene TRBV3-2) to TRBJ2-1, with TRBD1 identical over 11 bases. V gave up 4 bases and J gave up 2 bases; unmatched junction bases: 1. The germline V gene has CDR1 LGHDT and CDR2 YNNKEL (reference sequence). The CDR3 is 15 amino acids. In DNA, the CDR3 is TGTGCCAGCAGCCGGGACAGGGGGACCTACAATGAGCAGTTCTTC. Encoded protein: CASSRDRGTYNEQFF.